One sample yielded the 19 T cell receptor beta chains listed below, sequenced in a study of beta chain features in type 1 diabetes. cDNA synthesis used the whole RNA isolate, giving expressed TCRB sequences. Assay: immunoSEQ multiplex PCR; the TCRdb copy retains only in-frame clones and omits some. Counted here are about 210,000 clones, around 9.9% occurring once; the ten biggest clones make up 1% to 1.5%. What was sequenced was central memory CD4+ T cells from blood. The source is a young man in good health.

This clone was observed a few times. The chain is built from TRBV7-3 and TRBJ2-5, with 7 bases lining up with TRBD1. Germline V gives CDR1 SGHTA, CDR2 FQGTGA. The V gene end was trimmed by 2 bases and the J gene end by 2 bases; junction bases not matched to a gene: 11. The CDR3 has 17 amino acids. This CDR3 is CASSLQMVSRGQETQYF. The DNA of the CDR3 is TGTGCCAGCAGCTTACAAATGGTGTCCAGGGGGCAAGAGACCCAGTACTTC.

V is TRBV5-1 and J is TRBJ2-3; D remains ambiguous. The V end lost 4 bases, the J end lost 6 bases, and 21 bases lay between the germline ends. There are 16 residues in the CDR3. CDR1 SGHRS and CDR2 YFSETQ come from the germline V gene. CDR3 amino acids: CASSGMLVTPGDTQYF. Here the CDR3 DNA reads TGCGCCAGCAGCGGAATGCTAGTAACGCCCGGGGATACGCAGTATTTT.

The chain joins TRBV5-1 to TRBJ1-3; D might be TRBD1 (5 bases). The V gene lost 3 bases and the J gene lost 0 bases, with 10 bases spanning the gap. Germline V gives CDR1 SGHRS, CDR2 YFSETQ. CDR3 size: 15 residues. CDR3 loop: CASSWDGFSGNTIYF. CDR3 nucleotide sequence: TGCGCCAGCAGCTGGGACGGATTCTCTGGAAACACCATATATTTT.

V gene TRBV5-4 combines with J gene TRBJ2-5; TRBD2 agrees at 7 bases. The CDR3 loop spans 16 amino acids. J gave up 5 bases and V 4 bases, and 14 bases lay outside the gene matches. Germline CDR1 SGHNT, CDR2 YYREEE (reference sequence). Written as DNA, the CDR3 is TGTGCCAGCAGCCTACCTAGCGGTCCCCTATCGGAGACCCAGTACTTC. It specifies CASSLPSGPLSETQYF.

Here the CDR3 reads CASSELAGLGNEQFF. DNA of the CDR3: TGTGCCAGCAGCGAGCTAGCGGGGTTAGGCAATGAGCAGTTCTTC. The chain has TRBV9 and TRBJ2-1, with 9 bases lining up with TRBD2. Germline-derived CDR1 and CDR2 are SGDLS and YYNGEE. The CDR3 has 15 amino acids. Losses at the gene ends were 3 bases for V and 6 bases for J; bases not matched to a gene: 7.

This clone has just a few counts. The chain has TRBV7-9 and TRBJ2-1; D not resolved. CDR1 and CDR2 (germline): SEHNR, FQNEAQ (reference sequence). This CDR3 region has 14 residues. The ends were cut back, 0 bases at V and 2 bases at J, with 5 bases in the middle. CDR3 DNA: TGTGCCAGCAGCTTAGCCTGGGCCTACAATGAGCAGTTCTTC. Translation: CASSLAWAYNEQFF.

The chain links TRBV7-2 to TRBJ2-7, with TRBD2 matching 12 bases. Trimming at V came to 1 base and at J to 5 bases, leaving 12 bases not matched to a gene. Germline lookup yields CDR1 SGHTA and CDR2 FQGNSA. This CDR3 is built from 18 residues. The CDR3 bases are TGTGCCAGCAGCTTAGGGCATCCCGGACTAGCGGGATTCAACGAGCAGTACTTC. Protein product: CASSLGHPGLAGFNEQYF.

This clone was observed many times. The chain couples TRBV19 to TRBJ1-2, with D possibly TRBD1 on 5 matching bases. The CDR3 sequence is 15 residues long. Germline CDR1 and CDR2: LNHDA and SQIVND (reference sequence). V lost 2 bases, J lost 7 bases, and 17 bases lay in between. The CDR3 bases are TGTGCCAGTAGTATAAGTGAAGGGGAGGCGACTGGCTACACCTTC. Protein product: CASSISEGEATGYTF.

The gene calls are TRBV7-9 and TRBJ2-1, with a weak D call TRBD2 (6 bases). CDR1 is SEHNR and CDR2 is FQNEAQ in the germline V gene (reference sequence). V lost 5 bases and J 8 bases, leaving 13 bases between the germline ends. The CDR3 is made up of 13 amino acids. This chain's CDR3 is CASSTSWRDEQFF. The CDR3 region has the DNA TGTGCCAGCAGCACGTCTTGGAGGGATGAGCAGTTCTTC.

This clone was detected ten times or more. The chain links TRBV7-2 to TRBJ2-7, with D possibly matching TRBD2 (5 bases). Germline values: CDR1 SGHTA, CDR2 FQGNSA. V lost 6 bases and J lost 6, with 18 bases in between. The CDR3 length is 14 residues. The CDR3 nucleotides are TGTGCCAGCAGACCTCGTTCTAGCTCTGCCGAGCAGTACTTC. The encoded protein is CASRPRSSSAEQYF.

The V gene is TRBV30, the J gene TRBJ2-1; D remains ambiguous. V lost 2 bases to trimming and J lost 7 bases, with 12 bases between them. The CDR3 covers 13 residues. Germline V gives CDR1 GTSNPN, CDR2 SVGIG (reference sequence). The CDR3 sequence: CAWSLGVKNEQFF. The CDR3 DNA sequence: TGTGCCTGGAGTCTGGGCGTGAAGAATGAGCAGTTCTTC.

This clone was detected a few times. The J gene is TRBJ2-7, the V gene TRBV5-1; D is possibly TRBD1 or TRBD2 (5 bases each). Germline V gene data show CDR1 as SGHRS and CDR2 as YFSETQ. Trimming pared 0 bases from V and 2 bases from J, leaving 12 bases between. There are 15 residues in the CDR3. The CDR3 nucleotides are TGCGCCAGCAGCTTGGCCGGGGACGGGACCTACGAGCAGTACTTC. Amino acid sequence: CASSLAGDGTYEQYF.

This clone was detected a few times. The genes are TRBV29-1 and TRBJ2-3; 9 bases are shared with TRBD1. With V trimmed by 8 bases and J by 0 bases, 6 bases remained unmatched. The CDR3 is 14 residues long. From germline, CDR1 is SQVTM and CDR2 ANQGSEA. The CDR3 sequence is CSTGTGSSTDTQYF. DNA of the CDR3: TGCAGCACGGGGACAGGGAGTAGCACAGATACGCAGTATTTT.

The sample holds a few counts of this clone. The chain's CDR3 is CASSLGGQGRGTDTQYF. Here the CDR3 DNA reads TGTGCCAGCAGTTTAGGGGGACAGGGTCGGGGCACAGATACGCAGTATTTT. This sequence joins TRBV27 and TRBJ2-3; 9 positions match TRBD1. This CDR3 contains 17 residues. V trimming: 2 bases; J trimming: 1 base; junction bases outside the gene matches: 7. Germline V CDR1 and CDR2: MNHEY, SMNVEV (reference sequence).

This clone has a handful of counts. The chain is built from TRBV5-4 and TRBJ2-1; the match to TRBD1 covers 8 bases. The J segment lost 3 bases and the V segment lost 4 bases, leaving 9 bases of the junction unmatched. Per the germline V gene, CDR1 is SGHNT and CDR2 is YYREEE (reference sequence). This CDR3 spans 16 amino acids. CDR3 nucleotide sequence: TGTGCCAGCAGCGGGCCATGGACAGGGCACTACAATGAGCAGTTCTTC. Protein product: CASSGPWTGHYNEQFF.

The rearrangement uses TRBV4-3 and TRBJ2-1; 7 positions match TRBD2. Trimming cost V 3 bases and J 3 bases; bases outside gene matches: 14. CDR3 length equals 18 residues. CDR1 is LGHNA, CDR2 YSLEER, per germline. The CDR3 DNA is TGCGCCAGCAGCCAGGCACTAGCGCACGAAGGGGACTACAATGAGCAGTTCTTC. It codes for CASSQALAHEGDYNEQFF.

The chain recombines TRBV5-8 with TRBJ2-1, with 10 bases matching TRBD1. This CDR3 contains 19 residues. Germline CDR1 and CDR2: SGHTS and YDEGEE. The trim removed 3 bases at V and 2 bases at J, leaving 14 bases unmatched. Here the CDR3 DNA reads TGTGCCAGCAGCTCAAGTGACAGGGGGCGATTCTTTCCCTACAATGAGCAGTTCTTC. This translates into CASSSSDRGRFFPYNEQFF.

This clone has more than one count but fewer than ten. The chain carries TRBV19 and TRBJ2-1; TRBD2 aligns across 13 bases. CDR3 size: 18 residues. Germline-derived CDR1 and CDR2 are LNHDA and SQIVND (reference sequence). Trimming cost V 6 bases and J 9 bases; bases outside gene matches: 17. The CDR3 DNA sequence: TGTGCCAGTAGCCGAATCGGACTAGCGGGAGCTACCGCGAGTGAGCAGTTCTTC. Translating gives CASSRIGLAGATASEQFF.

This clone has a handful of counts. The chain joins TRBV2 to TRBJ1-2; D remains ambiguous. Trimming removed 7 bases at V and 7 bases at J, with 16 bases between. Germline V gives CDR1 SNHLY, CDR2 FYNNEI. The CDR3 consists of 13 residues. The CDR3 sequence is CASTAMRIGGYTF. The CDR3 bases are TGTGCCAGCACCGCTATGCGGATAGGTGGCTACACCTTC.